This T cell receptor (beta chain) was identified during a study of cytotoxic CD8 clonotypes in ibrutinib-treated CLL. Study-wide background: Across the patients, roughly 10 were relapsed/refractory, roughly 16 treatment-naive and roughly 18 IGHV unmutated. Investigators reported roughly 24 partial and 2 complete responses; after median around 6 years, roughly 15 patients remained remitted and about twelve progressed. A mean of around 250,000 productive templates and 100,000 or so productive rearrangements was obtained per sample.

The germline V and J ends were trimmed by 3 bases and 7 bases, with 9 bases remaining between them. Germline V gene sequence: CDR1 KGHSH, CDR2 LQKENI. This CDR3 region has 13 residues. Repertoires were generated with immunoSEQ multiplex PCR, while TCRdb's copy carries only in-frame clones and drops some. The table records about 160,000 clones, 81% of them present only once. With cryopreserved PBMCs as the source, 1.5 to 2.5 micrograms of genomic DNA went to TCR beta libraries. The sequenced sample was PBMCs, obtained after 12 months of ibrutinib treatment. The receptor was isolated from a human donor with chronic lymphocytic leukemia. V usage is TRBV18 and J usage is TRBJ2-2; D is perhaps TRBD2 (5 bases). The CDR3 here is CASSPGAGGELFF. CDR3 sequence (DNA): TGTGCCAGCTCACCCGGCGCGGGCGGGGAGCTGTTTTTT.